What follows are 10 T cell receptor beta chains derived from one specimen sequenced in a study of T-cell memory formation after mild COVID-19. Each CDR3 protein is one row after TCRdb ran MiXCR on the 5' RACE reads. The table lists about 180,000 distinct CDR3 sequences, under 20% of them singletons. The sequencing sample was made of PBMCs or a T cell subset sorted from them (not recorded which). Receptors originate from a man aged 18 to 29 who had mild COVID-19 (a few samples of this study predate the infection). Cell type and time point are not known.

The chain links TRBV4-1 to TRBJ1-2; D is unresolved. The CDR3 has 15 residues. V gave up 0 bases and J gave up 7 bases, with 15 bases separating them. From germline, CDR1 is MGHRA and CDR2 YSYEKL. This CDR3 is CASSQDVARPAGYTF. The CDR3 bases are TGCGCCAGCAGCCAAGATGTAGCGAGGCCGGCTGGCTACACCTTC.

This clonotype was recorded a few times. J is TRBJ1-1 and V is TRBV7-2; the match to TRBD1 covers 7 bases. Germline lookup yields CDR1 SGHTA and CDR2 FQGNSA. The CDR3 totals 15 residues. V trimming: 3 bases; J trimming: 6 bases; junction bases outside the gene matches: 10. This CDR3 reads CASSFYLQGIAEAFF. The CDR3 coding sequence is TGTGCCAGCAGCTTCTACTTACAGGGGATCGCTGAAGCTTTCTTT.

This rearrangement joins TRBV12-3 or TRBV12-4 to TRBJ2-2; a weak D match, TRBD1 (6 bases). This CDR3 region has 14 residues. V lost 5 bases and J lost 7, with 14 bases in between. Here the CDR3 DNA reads TGTGCCAGCAGTCTCAACAGGGCTAACGGGGAGCTGTTTTTT. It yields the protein CASSLNRANGELFF.

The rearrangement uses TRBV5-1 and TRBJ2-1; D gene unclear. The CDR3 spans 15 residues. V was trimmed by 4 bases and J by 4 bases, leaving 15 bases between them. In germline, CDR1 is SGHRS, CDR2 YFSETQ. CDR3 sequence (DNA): TGCGCCAGCAGCCACGACCACGACAAGTACAATGAGCAGTTCTTC. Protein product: CASSHDHDKYNEQFF.

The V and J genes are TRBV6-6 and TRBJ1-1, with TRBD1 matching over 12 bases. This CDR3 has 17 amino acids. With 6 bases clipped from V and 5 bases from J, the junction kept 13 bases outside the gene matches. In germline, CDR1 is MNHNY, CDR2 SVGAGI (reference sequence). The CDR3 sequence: CASRGLGQGASRTEAFF. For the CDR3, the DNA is TGTGCCAGCAGGGGACTGGGACAGGGGGCATCGAGGACTGAAGCTTTCTTT.

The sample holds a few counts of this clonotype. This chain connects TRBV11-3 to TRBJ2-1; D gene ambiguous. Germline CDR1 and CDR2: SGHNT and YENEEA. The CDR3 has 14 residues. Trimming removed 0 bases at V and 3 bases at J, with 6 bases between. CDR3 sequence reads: CASSLDSDYNEQFF. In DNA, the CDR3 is TGTGCCAGCAGCTTAGACAGCGACTACAATGAGCAGTTCTTC.

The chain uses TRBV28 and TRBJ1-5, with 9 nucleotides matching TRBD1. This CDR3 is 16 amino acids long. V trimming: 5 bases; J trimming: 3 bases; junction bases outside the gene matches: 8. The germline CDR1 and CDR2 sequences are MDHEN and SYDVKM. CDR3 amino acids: CASSTHRTGVNQPQHF. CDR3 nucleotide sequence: TGTGCCAGCAGTACCCACCGGACAGGGGTCAATCAGCCCCAGCATTTT.

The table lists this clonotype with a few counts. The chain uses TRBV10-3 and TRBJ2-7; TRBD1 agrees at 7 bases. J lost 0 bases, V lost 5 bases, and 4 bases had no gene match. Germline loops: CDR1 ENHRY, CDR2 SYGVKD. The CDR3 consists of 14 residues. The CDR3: CAISPTGSSYEQYF. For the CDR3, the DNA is TGTGCCATCAGTCCGACAGGGAGCTCCTACGAGCAGTACTTC.

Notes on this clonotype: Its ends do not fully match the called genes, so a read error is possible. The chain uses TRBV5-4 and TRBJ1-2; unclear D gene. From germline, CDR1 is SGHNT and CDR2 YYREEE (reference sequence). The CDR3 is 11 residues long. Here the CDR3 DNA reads TGTGCCAGCAGCTTGGGGGCAGAACCCCGCTTC. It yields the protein CASSLGAEPRF.

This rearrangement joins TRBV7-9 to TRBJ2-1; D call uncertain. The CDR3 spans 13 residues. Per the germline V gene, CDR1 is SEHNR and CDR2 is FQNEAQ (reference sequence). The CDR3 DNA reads TGTTCCCTGCAGGTCAGCTCCTACAATGAGCAGTTCTTC. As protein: CSLQVSSYNEQFF.